These 4 T cell receptor beta chains were sequenced from one sample in a study of identical twins. TCRdb passed the 5' RACE reads through MiXCR, listing each CDR3 protein once. The repertoire holds about 530,000 distinct CDR3 sequences, 15% seen once, with around 0.4% in the top ten. This sample also belongs to another study, concerning yellow fever vaccine responses in identical twins.

Sequenced: CD4+ T cells sorted from blood. All receptors derive from a woman aged 18-29 years in good health.

The CDR3 DNA is TGCGCCAGCAGGACTAGCGGGAGTCGCGAGCAGTACTTC. It translates to CASRTSGSREQYF. The chain carries TRBV10-2 and TRBJ2-7, with 12 bases lining up with TRBD2. This CDR3 has 13 residues. The trim removed 6 bases at V and 6 bases at J, leaving 3 bases unmatched. Per the germline V gene, CDR1 is WSHSY and CDR2 is SAAADI.

This clonotype was picked up a small number of times. This chain joins TRBV10-3 and TRBJ2-7; TRBD1 matches at 10 bases. Germline V gene lookup returns CDR1 ENHRY and CDR2 SYGVKD. Germline trimming cut 6 bases from V and 3 bases from J; bases unmatched to any gene: 8. The CDR3 runs to 15 residues. The CDR3 DNA is TGTGCCATCAGCGCACCGGGACAGGGGTTCTACGAGCAGTACTTC. Translating gives CAISAPGQGFYEQYF.

This clonotype was picked up many times. The chain carries TRBV5-6 and TRBJ2-7; TRBD2 aligns across 9 bases. The CDR3 is 14 residues long. The germline V gene encodes CDR1 SGHDT and CDR2 YYEEEE. Unmatched junction bases numbered 3, after V lost 4 bases and J lost 1 base. The DNA for the CDR3 is TGTGCCAGCAGCAGTAGCGGGGGTTCCTACGAGCAGTACGTC. The encoded protein is CASSSSGGSYEQYV.

In this sample, this clonotype turned up a few times. The chain combines TRBV5-1 with TRBJ2-2; TRBD1 matches at 7 bases. The CDR3 is 15 amino acids. The ends lost 4 bases at V and 5 bases at J; junction bases unmatched: 8. CDR1 and CDR2 (germline): SGHRS, YFSETQ. The CDR3 bases are TGCGCCAGCAGCAGACAGGGAGAGGGGACCGGGGAGCTGTTTTTT. It is translated as CASSRQGEGTGELFF. The full variable domain, with the rest looked up from reference TRBV5-1 and TRBJ2-2, is KAGVTQTPRYLIKTRGQQVTLSCSPISGHRSVSWYQQTPGQGLQFLFEYFSETQRNKGNFPGRFSGRQFSNSRSEMNVSTLELGDSALYLCASSRQGEGTGELFFGEGSRLTVL.